This T cell receptor (beta chain) was observed in a study of PD-1 blockade in classical Hodgkin lymphoma. Trimming shortened V by 2 bases and J by 5 bases, and 16 bases separated the two germline ends. The CDR3 runs to 15 residues. Per germline, CDR1 MNHNY and CDR2 SVGAGI (reference sequence). Time point described: cycle 4 day 1 (C4D1), after around six weeks of nivolumab. No patient escaped relapse after autologous stem cell transplantation, and brentuximab vedotin exposure varied. The table lists this clone with a few counts. The method was immunoSEQ multiplex PCR; TCRdb's version includes in-frame clones alone and lacks a portion of them. This sample has about 19,000 clones, with over 60% found just once.

The rearrangement links TRBV6-6 to TRBJ2-7, with D perhaps matching TRBD1 (6 bases). The receptor was derived from a human donor with classical Hodgkin lymphoma. Sequences were derived from peripheral blood mononuclear cells (PBMCs), sampled before the fourth cycle of nivolumab. The CDR3 reads CASSYGGPLADEQYF. The DNA for the CDR3 is TGTGCCAGCAGTTACGGGGGCCCACTCGCGGACGAGCAGTACTTC.